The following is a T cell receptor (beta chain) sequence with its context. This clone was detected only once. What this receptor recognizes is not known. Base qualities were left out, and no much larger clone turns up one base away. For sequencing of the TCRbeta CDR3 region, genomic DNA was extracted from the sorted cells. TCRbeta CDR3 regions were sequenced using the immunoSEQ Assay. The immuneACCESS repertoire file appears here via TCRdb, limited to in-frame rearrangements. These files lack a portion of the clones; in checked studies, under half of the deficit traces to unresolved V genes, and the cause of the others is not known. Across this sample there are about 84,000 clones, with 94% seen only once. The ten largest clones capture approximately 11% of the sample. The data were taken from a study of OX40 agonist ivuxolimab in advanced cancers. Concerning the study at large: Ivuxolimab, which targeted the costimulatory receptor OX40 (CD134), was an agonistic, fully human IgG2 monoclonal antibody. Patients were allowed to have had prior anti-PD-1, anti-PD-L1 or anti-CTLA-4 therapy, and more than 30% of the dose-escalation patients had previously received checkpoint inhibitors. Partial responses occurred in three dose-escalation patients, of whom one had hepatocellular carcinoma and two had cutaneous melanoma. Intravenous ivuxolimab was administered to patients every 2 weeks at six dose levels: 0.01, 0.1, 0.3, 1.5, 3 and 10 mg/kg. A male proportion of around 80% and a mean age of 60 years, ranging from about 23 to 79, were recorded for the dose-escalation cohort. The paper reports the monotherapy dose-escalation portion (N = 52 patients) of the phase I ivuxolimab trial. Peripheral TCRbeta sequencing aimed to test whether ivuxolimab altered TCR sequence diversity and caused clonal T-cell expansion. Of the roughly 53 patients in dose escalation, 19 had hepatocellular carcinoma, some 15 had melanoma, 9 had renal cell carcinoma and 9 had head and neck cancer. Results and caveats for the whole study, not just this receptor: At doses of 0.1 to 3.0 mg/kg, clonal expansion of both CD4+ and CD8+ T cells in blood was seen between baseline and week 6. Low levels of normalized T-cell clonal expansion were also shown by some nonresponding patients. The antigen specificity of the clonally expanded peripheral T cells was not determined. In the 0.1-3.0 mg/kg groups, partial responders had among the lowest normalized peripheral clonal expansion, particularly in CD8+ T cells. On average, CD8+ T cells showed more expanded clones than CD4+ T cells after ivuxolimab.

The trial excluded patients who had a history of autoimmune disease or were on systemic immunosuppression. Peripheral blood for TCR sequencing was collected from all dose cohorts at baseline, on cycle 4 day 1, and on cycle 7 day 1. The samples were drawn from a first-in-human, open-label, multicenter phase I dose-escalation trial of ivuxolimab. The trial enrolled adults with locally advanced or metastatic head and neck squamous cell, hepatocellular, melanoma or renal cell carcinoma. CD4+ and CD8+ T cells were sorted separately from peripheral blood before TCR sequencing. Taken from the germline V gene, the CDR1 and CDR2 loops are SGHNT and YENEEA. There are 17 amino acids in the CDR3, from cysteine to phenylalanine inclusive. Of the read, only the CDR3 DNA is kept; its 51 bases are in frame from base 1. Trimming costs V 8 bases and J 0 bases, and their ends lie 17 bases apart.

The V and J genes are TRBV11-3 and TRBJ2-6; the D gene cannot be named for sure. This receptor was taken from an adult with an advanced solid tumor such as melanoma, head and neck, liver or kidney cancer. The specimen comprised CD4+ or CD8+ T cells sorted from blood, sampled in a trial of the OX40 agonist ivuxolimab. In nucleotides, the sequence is TGTGCCAGCCGACCGGCGCGAAGCAGCTCTGGGGCCAACGTCCTGACTTTC. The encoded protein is CASRPARSSSGANVLTF. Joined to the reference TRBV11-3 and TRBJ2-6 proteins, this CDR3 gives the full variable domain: EAGVVQSPRYKIIEKKQPVAFWCNPISGHNTLYWYLQNLGQGPELLIRYENEEAVDDSQLPKDRFSAERLKGVDSTLKIQPAELGDSAVYLCASRPARSSSGANVLTFGAGSRLTVL.